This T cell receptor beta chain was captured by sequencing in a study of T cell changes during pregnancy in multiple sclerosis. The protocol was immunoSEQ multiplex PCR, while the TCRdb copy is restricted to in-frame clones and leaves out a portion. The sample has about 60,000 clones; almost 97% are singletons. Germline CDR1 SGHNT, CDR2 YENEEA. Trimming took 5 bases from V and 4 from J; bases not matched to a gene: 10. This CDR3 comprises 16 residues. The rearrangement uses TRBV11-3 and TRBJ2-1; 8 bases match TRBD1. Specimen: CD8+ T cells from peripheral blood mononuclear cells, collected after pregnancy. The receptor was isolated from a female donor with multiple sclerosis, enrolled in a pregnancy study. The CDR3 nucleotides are TGTGCCAGCAGCCCCCCGGGACAGGACAATTACAATGAGCAGTTCTTC. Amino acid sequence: CASSPPGQDNYNEQFF. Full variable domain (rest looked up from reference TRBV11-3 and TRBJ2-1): EAGVVQSPRYKIIEKKQPVAFWCNPISGHNTLYWYLQNLGQGPELLIRYENEEAVDDSQLPKDRFSAERLKGVDSTLKIQPAELGDSAVYLCASSPPGQDNYNEQFFGPGTRLTVL.